Each of the 29 T cell receptor beta chains below was sequenced from the same sample in a study of T cell responses to AZD1222 COVID-19 vaccine. Profiled with immunoSEQ multiplex PCR; TCRdb holds only in-frame clones, not every one. The repertoire holds some 170,000 clones, over 75% seen once, with more than 4% in the top ten. Here the sequenced sample was peripheral blood, taken 28 days after the second AZD1222 dose. Receptors originate from an adult who received the AZD1222 COVID-19 vaccine.

This rearrangement joins TRBV18 to TRBJ1-1; unclear D gene. This CDR3 contains 14 residues. CDR1 is KGHSH and CDR2 is LQKENI in the germline V gene. V was trimmed by 6 bases and J by 4 bases, leaving 15 bases between them. The CDR3 DNA reads TGTGCCAGCTCCTCGACACCGGTTCCCACTGAAGCTTTCTTT. Amino acids: CASSSTPVPTEAFF. The variable domain in full, completed from reference TRBV18 and TRBJ1-1, reads NAGVMQNPRHLVRRRGQEARLRCSPMKGHSHVYWYRQLPEEGLKFMVYLQKENIIDESGMPKERFSAEFPKEGPSILRIQQVVRGDSAAYFCASSSTPVPTEAFFGQGTRLTVV.

The CDR3 loop is CASRRDLDIQYF. The CDR3 region has the DNA TGTGCCAGCAGAAGGGACCTAGACATTCAGTACTTC. This sequence joins TRBV6-6 and TRBJ2-4; either TRBD1 or TRBD2 may fit D (5 bases each). CDR1 and CDR2 from the germline V gene are MNHNY and SVGAGI (reference sequence). CDR3 length: 12 amino acids. Trimming took 6 bases from V and 8 from J, leaving 11 bases between them.

The chain is built from TRBV15 and TRBJ1-5; D not resolved. V lost 11 bases and J lost 2, with 7 bases in between. The CDR3 is made up of 11 amino acids. From germline, CDR1 is LNHNV and CDR2 YYDKDF (reference sequence). Here the CDR3 DNA reads TGTGCCGCCGGGGGCAATCAGCCCCAGCATTTT. Amino acids: CAAGGNQPQHF. Based on the CDR3 plus reference TRBV15 and TRBJ1-5, the full variable domain is DAMVIQNPRYQVTQFGKPVTLSCSQTLNHNVMYWYQQKSSQAPKLLFHYYDKDFNNEADTPDNFQSRRPNTSFCFLDIRSPGLGDTAMYLCAAGGNQPQHFGDGTRLSIL.

The V and J genes are TRBV25-1 and TRBJ1-4, with D possibly matching TRBD1 (6 bases). From germline, CDR1 is MGHDK and CDR2 SYGVNS. V was shortened by 3 bases and J by 7 bases, with 21 bases between the two germline ends. This CDR3 spans 17 amino acids. The CDR3 nucleotides are TGTGCCAGCAGTGAGCGAGGGGGAAGAGCGAGGGGTGAAAAACTGTTTTTT. Translated, it gives CASSERGGRARGEKLFF.

This clone came up a few times. The rearrangement joins TRBV12-5 to TRBJ1-2, with D unresolved. Trimming left V 1 base short and J 13 bases short, with 16 bases between. CDR3 length: 13 amino acids. CDR1 and CDR2 (germline): LGHNT, FRNRAP. As DNA, the CDR3 is TGTGCTAGTGGTTTGGAAACGGGCCAGAGGGTCACCTTC. Its protein product is CASGLETGQRVTF.

The chain recombines TRBV5-4 with TRBJ1-2, with 7 positions matching TRBD1. The germline V gene has CDR1 SGHNT and CDR2 YYREEE (reference sequence). CDR3 length: 18 residues. V lost 4 bases to trimming and J lost 1 base; unmatched junction nucleotides: 16. CDR3 nucleotide sequence: TGTGCCAGCAGCCTACCGGGGAAACCAGGGGGTGTTAACTATGGCTACACCTTC. It translates to CASSLPGKPGGVNYGYTF.

The chain joins TRBV6-2 or TRBV6-3 to TRBJ2-7; D possibly uses TRBD1 or TRBD2 (6 bases each). The germline V gene has CDR1 MNHEY and CDR2 SVGEGT. The CDR3 length is 18 residues. V was trimmed by 0 bases and J by 0 bases, leaving 18 bases between them. The CDR3 here is CASSYSQRGVPTSYEQYF. CDR3 DNA: TGTGCCAGCAGTTACTCGCAAAGGGGGGTCCCCACCTCCTACGAGCAGTACTTC.

This chain joins TRBV11-2 and TRBJ1-2; D is uncertain. The CDR3 consists of 11 residues. From germline, CDR1 is SGHAT and CDR2 FQNNGV. Trimming stripped 8 bases from V and 5 bases from J, with 9 bases between. CDR3 coding DNA: TGTGCCAGCGCCGGTTTTTATGGCTACACCTTC. It translates to CASAGFYGYTF.

V gene TRBV6-5 combines with J gene TRBJ2-7; the match to TRBD1 covers 7 bases. After removal of 2 bases from V and 3 bases from J, the junction contained 7 bases not matched to a gene. The CDR3 has 15 residues. The germline V gene encodes CDR1 MNHEY and CDR2 SVGAGI. CDR3 DNA sequence: TGTGCCAGCAGTTACGCCCGGGGACAGTTCTACGAGCAGTACTTC. Amino acid sequence: CASSYARGQFYEQYF.

This clone was seen just once. This rearrangement joins TRBV20-1 to TRBJ1-1; D may be TRBD1 (5 bases). Trimming stripped 3 bases from V and 7 bases from J, with 9 bases between. CDR3 length equals 11 residues. CDR1 DFQATT and CDR2 SNEGSKA come from the germline V gene (reference sequence). The CDR3 loop is CSARRQFEAFF. Here the CDR3 DNA reads TGCAGTGCTAGGAGACAGTTTGAAGCTTTCTTT.

In this sample, this clone turned up a few times. The J gene is TRBJ2-7, the V gene TRBV3-1 (or the pseudogene TRBV3-2), with D perhaps TRBD1 (6 bases). The CDR3 covers 15 residues. V was shortened by 4 bases and J by 2 bases, with 15 bases between the two germline ends. Germline CDR1 LGHDT, CDR2 YNNKEL (reference sequence). The CDR3 protein is CASSLGGNRAYEQYF. The CDR3, as DNA: TGTGCCAGCAGCCTAGGAGGTAACAGGGCCTACGAGCAGTACTTC.

The chain links TRBV5-1 to TRBJ2-5; the D is unclear. Looked up from germline, CDR1 is SGHRS and CDR2 is YFSETQ. With 0 bases removed from V and 3 bases from J, the gap between germline ends came to 9 bases. CDR3 size: 14 residues. The chain's CDR3 is CASSLGVLEETQYF. CDR3 in DNA: TGCGCCAGCAGCTTGGGGGTTTTGGAAGAGACCCAGTACTTC. The variable domain in full, with the rest retrieved from reference TRBV5-1 and TRBJ2-5, is KAGVTQTPRYLIKTRGQQVTLSCSPISGHRSVSWYQQTPGQGLQFLFEYFSETQRNKGNFPGRFSGRQFSNSRSEMNVSTLELGDSALYLCASSLGVLEETQYFGPGTRLLVL.

For the CDR3, the DNA is TGTGCCAGCAGTTTGGTCTGGACTGAGTATTCACCCCTCCACTTT. It translates to CASSLVWTEYSPLHF. V and J are TRBV27 and TRBJ1-6; D uncertain. Trimming took 3 bases from V and 8 from J, leaving 14 bases between them. Looked up from germline, CDR1 is MNHEY and CDR2 is SMNVEV (reference sequence). The CDR3 totals 15 residues.

This clone was counted a single time. V and J are TRBV11-3 and TRBJ2-3; TRBD1 might be the D (6 bases). Looked up from germline, CDR1 is SGHNT and CDR2 is YENEEA. Trimming shortened V by 1 base and J by 6 bases, and 17 bases separated the two germline ends. The CDR3 extends over 16 amino acids. The CDR3 DNA reads as TGTGCCAGCAGCTTAGGGGGCGCCCCTGGGGGCGATACGCAGTATTTT. Translation gives CASSLGGAPGGDTQYF.

The chain uses TRBV10-3 and TRBJ1-2; D is unclear. Germline loops: CDR1 ENHRY, CDR2 SYGVKD. The CDR3 is 13 amino acids. Trimming removed 4 bases at V and 6 bases at J, with 12 bases between. CDR3 in amino acids: CAISGKAPDGYTF. Written as DNA, the CDR3 is TGTGCCATCAGTGGGAAAGCGCCGGATGGCTACACCTTC.

This sequence joins TRBV3-1 (or the pseudogene TRBV3-2) and TRBJ1-1; D call uncertain. CDR3 length: 13 amino acids. Looked up from germline, CDR1 is LGHDT and CDR2 is YNNKEL (reference sequence). Trimming cost V 0 bases and J 7 bases, with 9 bases left between them. CDR3 protein: CASSQEGRGEAFF. For the CDR3, the DNA is TGTGCCAGCAGCCAAGAAGGGCGGGGTGAAGCTTTCTTT.

This clone was recorded once. The genes are TRBV20-1 and TRBJ1-1; D is uncertain. This CDR3 is 11 amino acids long. Germline V gene lookup returns CDR1 DFQATT and CDR2 SNEGSKA (reference sequence). The V end was cut by 6 bases, the J end by 5 bases, with 10 bases between. CDR3 bases: TGCAGTGCCTGGCAAAGAACTGAAGCTTTCTTT. Protein sequence: CSAWQRTEAFF.

The DNA for the CDR3 is TGTGCCAGCTCACCTGGGTCGGGGTCGGGACAGCCCCAGCATTTT. This translates into CASSPGSGSGQPQHF. V is TRBV18 and J is TRBJ1-5; D is unclear. Germline V gene sequence: CDR1 KGHSH, CDR2 LQKENI. CDR3 length: 15 amino acids. Trimming removed 3 bases from V and 7 bases from J, with 16 bases in between.

The rearrangement uses TRBV5-1 and TRBJ1-1; 7 bases match TRBD1. The CDR3 runs 13 residues. With V trimmed by 4 bases and J by 4 bases, 4 bases remained unmatched. The germline V gene encodes CDR1 SGHRS and CDR2 YFSETQ. The CDR3 protein is CASSAGTATEAFF. The CDR3 DNA reads TGCGCCAGCAGCGCCGGGACAGCCACTGAAGCTTTCTTT.

The chain combines TRBV5-4 with TRBJ1-1; 7 bases match TRBD1. V shed 0 bases and J 4 bases; nucleotides not matched to a gene: 3. There are 14 residues in the CDR3. Germline V gene data show CDR1 as SGHNT and CDR2 as YYREEE (reference sequence). The CDR3 here is CASSLGGQSTEAFF. The CDR3 DNA is TGTGCCAGCAGCTTGGGGGGACAGTCCACTGAAGCTTTCTTT.

The gene calls are TRBV7-6 and TRBJ1-6; 7 bases align to TRBD1. The germline V gene encodes CDR1 SGHVS and CDR2 FNYEAQ. CDR3 length equals 18 residues. V shed 5 bases, J shed 1 base, and the junction held 11 bases outside the gene matches. The CDR3 nucleotides read TGTGCCAGCAGCAGCAGACAGGGTTCACCGTCCTATAATTCACCCCTCCACTTT. It yields the protein CASSSRQGSPSYNSPLHF.

The rearrangement links TRBV6-5 to TRBJ1-2; tentative D call: TRBD1 (6 bases). This CDR3 contains 12 residues. CDR1 is MNHEY and CDR2 is SVGAGI in the germline V gene. Trimming cost V 6 bases and J 7 bases, with 12 bases left between them. CDR3 nucleotides: TGTGCCAGCAGGGACAGTGGGTCTGGCTACACCTTC. Its translation: CASRDSGSGYTF.

The gene calls are TRBV11-2 and TRBJ1-2, with a possible D match to TRBD1 (5 bases). Germline V gene sequence: CDR1 SGHAT, CDR2 FQNNGV. The CDR3 has 14 amino acids. V lost 5 bases to trimming and J lost 8 bases, with 18 bases between them. CDR3 sequence (DNA): TGTGCCAGCAGCCCCCACCCTCAGGGCTACGGCTACACCTTC. This codes for CASSPHPQGYGYTF.

This clone was detected a few times. The chain joins TRBV5-6 to TRBJ2-7; no reliable D call. Trimming cost V 4 bases and J 2 bases, with 10 bases left between them. This CDR3 has 13 residues. Looked up from germline, CDR1 is SGHDT and CDR2 is YYEEEE. Written as DNA, the CDR3 is TGTGCCAGCAGCCTCAGCCGAGCCTACGAGCAGTACTTC. This sequence encodes CASSLSRAYEQYF.

The rearrangement joins TRBV11-1 to TRBJ1-2; a possible D gene is TRBD1 (5 bases). The ends were cut back, 1 base at V and 3 bases at J, with 12 bases in the middle. The CDR3 covers 15 residues. The V gene's germline CDR1 is SGHAT and CDR2 FQDESV (reference sequence). CDR3 region: CASSLGGQSYYGYTF. The CDR3 DNA follows: TGTGCCAGCAGCTTAGGTGGACAATCCTACTATGGCTACACCTTC.

The chain has TRBV7-8 and TRBJ1-1; 8 bases map to TRBD1. The germline V gene has CDR1 SGHVS and CDR2 FQNEAQ. The CDR3 loop spans 11 amino acids. V was pared by 5 bases and J by 11 bases, with 4 bases of the junction left unmatched. The CDR3 nucleotides read TGTGCCAGCAGCATACAGGGGGTTGCTTTCTTT. Amino acids: CASSIQGVAFF.

The chain uses TRBV4-1 and TRBJ2-7; 7 bases map to TRBD1. The CDR3 covers 14 residues. Germline values: CDR1 MGHRA, CDR2 YSYEKL. With V trimmed by 4 bases and J by 3 bases, 6 bases remained unmatched. As DNA, the CDR3 is TGCGCCAGCAGCCGCGGACAGGAGCTCTACGAGCAGTACTTC. This sequence encodes CASSRGQELYEQYF.

This chain connects TRBV18 to TRBJ1-1; D gene ambiguous. CDR3 length: 17 amino acids. Germline CDR1 is KGHSH and CDR2 is LQKENI. V lost 2 bases, J lost 6 bases, and 22 bases lay in between. The CDR3 DNA is TGTGCCAGCTCACCATTGGTTTGGAAAGAACAGAGGGCTGAAGCTTTCTTT. Translating gives CASSPLVWKEQRAEAFF. The full variable domain, rest sourced from reference TRBV18 and TRBJ1-1, is NAGVMQNPRHLVRRRGQEARLRCSPMKGHSHVYWYRQLPEEGLKFMVYLQKENIIDESGMPKERFSAEFPKEGPSILRIQQVVRGDSAAYFCASSPLVWKEQRAEAFFGQGTRLTVV.

The chain employs TRBV5-1 and TRBJ2-5; D might be TRBD2 (6 bases). The V gene's germline CDR1 is SGHRS and CDR2 YFSETQ. CDR3 size: 16 residues. The V end was cut by 6 bases, the J end by 5 bases, with 23 bases between. The CDR3 loop is CASNDYAGPNGETQYF. CDR3 bases: TGCGCCAGCAACGATTACGCGGGGCCGAATGGGGAGACCCAGTACTTC.